Below, 25 T cell receptor beta chains from the same sample are listed, as sequenced in a study of CXCR3-negative and CXCR3-positive naive CD8 T cells. TRB cDNA libraries were made by UMI-labeled 5' RACE. Reanalyzing the 5' RACE reads, TCRdb keeps one entry per CDR3 protein, without DNA. In all, the sample yields 65,000 to 85,000 distinct CDR3 sequences. The sequencing sample was made of naive CXCR3- CD8+ T cells from blood. As for subset: CD45RO-CCR7+CD27+CD95- naive CD8+ T cells lacking CXCR3 (TNR3-). The receptors stem from a human donor in good health. Some clones in this sample may be carry-over from other donors' samples.

This chain joins TRBV19 and TRBJ2-1; TCRdb picks TRBD1, but there is no DNA to check that call. The germline gives CDR1 LNHDA, CDR2 SQIVND (reference sequence). This CDR3 is 16 amino acids long. The CDR3 reads CASTPGSGRTNNEQFF.

The chain links TRBV13 to TRBJ1-1; lacking DNA, the TRBD1 call made by TCRdb goes unchecked. This CDR3 region has 12 residues. Looked up from germline, CDR1 is PRHDT and CDR2 is FYEKMQ (reference sequence). CDR3 sequence: CASSSARTEAFF.

The chain recombines TRBV20-1 with TRBJ1-1; the TCRdb D gene call, TRBD1, has no DNA to confirm it. The CDR3 spans 14 residues. Germline V gene data show CDR1 as DFQATT and CDR2 as SNEGSKA (reference sequence). Here the CDR3 reads CSARAPRDSHEAFF.

The genes are TRBV4-3 and TRBJ2-7; as DNA is missing, the TRBD2 call by TCRdb cannot be tested. The CDR3 consists of 13 residues. Germline assignment: CDR1 LGHNA and CDR2 YSLEER. This CDR3 is CASSRGLYYEQYF.

The chain carries TRBV28 and TRBJ1-4; TCRdb indicates TRBD1, and absent DNA this call remains unverified. Germline V CDR1 and CDR2: MDHEN, SYDVKM. The CDR3 has 15 residues. The CDR3 is CASSLTPSNNEKLFF.

CDR3 residues: CSVRGQGAYGYTF. The chain joins TRBV29-1 to TRBJ1-2; TCRdb calls TRBD1, which cannot be checked without DNA. Germline V gives CDR1 SQVTM, CDR2 ANQGSEA. This CDR3 spans 13 amino acids.

The gene calls are TRBV28 and TRBJ2-7; TCRdb's assignment of TRBD1 cannot be checked, as there is no DNA. Germline CDR1 and CDR2: MDHEN and SYDVKM. The CDR3 totals 15 residues. The chain's CDR3 is CASSFSQVSSYEQYF. The full variable domain, rest sourced from reference TRBV28 and TRBJ2-7, is DVKVTQSSRYLVKRTGEKVFLECVQDMDHENMFWYRQDPGLGLRLIYFSYDVKMKEKGDIPEGYSVSREKKERFSLILESASTNQTSMYLCASSFSQVSSYEQYFGPGTRLTVT.

The chain carries TRBV5-6 and TRBJ2-1; TCRdb proposes TRBD2, but this gene call is untestable without DNA. Germline values: CDR1 SGHDT, CDR2 YYEEEE. The CDR3 is 16 amino acids. CDR3 amino acids: CASSLAASGAYNEQFF.

The genes are TRBV10-3 and TRBJ2-7; the TCRdb call, TRBD2, lacks DNA for checking. There are 15 residues in the CDR3. Germline CDR1 reads ENHRY; CDR2 reads SYGVKD. The CDR3 spells CAIIFGDFKNREQYF.

The gene calls are TRBV28 and TRBJ1-6; TCRdb's D call, TRBD1, is unchecked because there is no DNA. Per germline, CDR1 MDHEN and CDR2 SYDVKM. The CDR3 length is 15 residues. The CDR3 region is CASSWEGQPNSPLHF.

The chain uses TRBV30 and TRBJ1-2; TCRdb returns TRBD1, unconfirmable since there is no DNA. This CDR3 is built from 14 residues. Germline CDR1 reads GTSNPN; CDR2 reads SVGIG (reference sequence). This chain's CDR3 is CACTTQGLGYGYTF.

The chain recombines TRBV15 with TRBJ2-1. CDR1 LNHNV and CDR2 YYDKDF come from the germline V gene (reference sequence). This CDR3 has 14 residues. CDR3 loop: CATSTRTDFYEQFF. Full variable domain (outside the CDR3, taken from reference TRBV15 and TRBJ2-1): DAMVIQNPRYQVTQFGKPVTLSCSQTLNHNVMYWYQQKSSQAPKLLFHYYDKDFNNEADTPDNFQSRRPNTSFCFLDIRSPGLGDTAMYLCATSTRTDFYEQFFGPGTRLTVL.

The chain has TRBV7-3 and TRBJ2-3. Germline CDR1 SGHTA, CDR2 FQGTGA. The CDR3 covers 12 residues. CDR3 region: CASSSIPDTQYF.

This sequence joins TRBV4-1 and TRBJ2-3; TCRdb's D gene call, TRBD2, goes unchecked for lack of DNA. Germline CDR1 MGHRA, CDR2 YSYEKL. The CDR3 is 17 amino acids. The CDR3: CASSLRRVAGDTDTQYF.

CDR3 sequence: CASSSRSMTSGGTGELFF. This rearrangement joins TRBV28 to TRBJ2-2; TCRdb indicates TRBD2, and absent DNA this call remains unverified. Germline CDR1 is MDHEN and CDR2 is SYDVKM. The CDR3 is made up of 18 amino acids.

The chain recombines TRBV27 with TRBJ2-1. CDR1 and CDR2 (germline): MNHEY, SMNVEV (reference sequence). The CDR3 length is 15 residues. CDR3 residues: CASRLSGSSYNEQFF.

The chain has TRBV15 and TRBJ2-7; the D call of TRBD1 rests on TCRdb alone, since no DNA is present to check it. Germline CDR1 LNHNV, CDR2 YYDKDF (reference sequence). The CDR3 totals 17 residues. The CDR3 is CATSRDRPGTGGDEQYF.

The chain carries TRBV7-9 and TRBJ2-1; TCRdb's D gene call, TRBD2, goes unchecked for lack of DNA. CDR1 is SEHNR and CDR2 is FQNEAQ in the germline V gene (reference sequence). The CDR3 sequence is 16 residues long. CDR3 protein: CASSTSGVWSYNEQFF.

The chain couples TRBV4-3 to TRBJ2-2. Per germline, CDR1 LGHNA and CDR2 YSLEER. CDR3 length: 12 residues. The CDR3 region is CASGQNTGELFF.

This chain links TRBV28 with TRBJ2-7. The CDR3 sequence is 11 residues long. Germline V lookup: CDR1 MDHEN, CDR2 SYDVKM. The CDR3 is CASVNSYEQYF. Full variable domain (remainder filled in from reference TRBV28 and TRBJ2-7): DVKVTQSSRYLVKRTGEKVFLECVQDMDHENMFWYRQDPGLGLRLIYFSYDVKMKEKGDIPEGYSVSREKKERFSLILESASTNQTSMYLCASVNSYEQYFGPGTRLTVT.

The chain links TRBV7-9 to TRBJ2-1; the D call from TCRdb, TRBD1, cannot be confirmed without DNA. Germline-derived CDR1 and CDR2 are SEHNR and FQNEAQ (reference sequence). The length of the CDR3 is 13 residues. The CDR3: CASSVRQGDEQFF.

The V call is TRBV6-4, the J call TRBJ2-5. CDR3 length: 13 amino acids. CDR1 is MRHNA, CDR2 SNTAGT, per germline. CDR3 protein: CASSRLVQETQYF.

The chain is built from TRBV28 and TRBJ2-5. Germline V gene lookup returns CDR1 MDHEN and CDR2 SYDVKM. The CDR3 is 11 residues long. The CDR3 here is CASSLVETQYF.

The chain is built from TRBV29-1 and TRBJ2-1; TCRdb's D call, TRBD2, is unchecked because there is no DNA. The CDR3 spans 14 residues. Germline lookup yields CDR1 SQVTM and CDR2 ANQGSEA. This chain's CDR3 is CSIRGLAGYNEQFF.

The rearrangement joins TRBV4-1 to TRBJ2-1. This CDR3 has 12 residues. The germline V gene has CDR1 MGHRA and CDR2 YSYEKL. The CDR3 reads CASSELGREQFF.